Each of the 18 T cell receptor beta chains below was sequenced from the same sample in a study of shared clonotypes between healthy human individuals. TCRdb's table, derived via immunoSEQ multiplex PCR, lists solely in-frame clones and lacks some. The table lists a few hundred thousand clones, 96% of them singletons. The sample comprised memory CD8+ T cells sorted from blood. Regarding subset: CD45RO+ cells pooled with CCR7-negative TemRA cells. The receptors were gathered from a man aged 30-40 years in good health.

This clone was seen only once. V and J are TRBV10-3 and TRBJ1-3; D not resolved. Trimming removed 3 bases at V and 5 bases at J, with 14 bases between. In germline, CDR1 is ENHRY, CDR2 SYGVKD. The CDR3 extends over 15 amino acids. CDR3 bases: TGTGCCATCAGTGACCCCAGAGAAACACGAAACACCATATATTTT. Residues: CAISDPRETRNTIYF.

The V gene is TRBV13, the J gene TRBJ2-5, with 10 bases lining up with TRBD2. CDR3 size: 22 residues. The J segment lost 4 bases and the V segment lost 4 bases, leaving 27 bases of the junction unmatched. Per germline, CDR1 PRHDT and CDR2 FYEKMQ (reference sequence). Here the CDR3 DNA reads TGTGCCAGCAGCTCCCGGGGGACTAGCGACGCCTATAAGACCCGATGGAGAGAGACCCAGTACTTC. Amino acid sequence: CASSSRGTSDAYKTRWRETQYF.

CDR3 sequence reads: CASSLAYGLAGVYEQYF. In DNA form, the CDR3 reads TGTGCCAGCAGCTTGGCTTACGGGCTAGCGGGTGTCTACGAGCAGTACTTC. The V gene is TRBV5-6, the J gene TRBJ2-7, with 8 bases that match TRBD2. The CDR3 has 17 amino acids. Looked up from germline, CDR1 is SGHDT and CDR2 is YYEEEE. J gave up 3 bases and V 0 bases, and 11 bases lay outside the gene matches.

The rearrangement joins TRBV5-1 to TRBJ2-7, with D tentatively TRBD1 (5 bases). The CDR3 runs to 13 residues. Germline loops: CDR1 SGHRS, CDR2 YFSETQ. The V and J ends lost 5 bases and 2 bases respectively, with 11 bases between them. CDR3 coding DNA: TGCGCCAGCAGATATACGACAGCCTACGAGCAGTACTTC. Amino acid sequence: CASRYTTAYEQYF.

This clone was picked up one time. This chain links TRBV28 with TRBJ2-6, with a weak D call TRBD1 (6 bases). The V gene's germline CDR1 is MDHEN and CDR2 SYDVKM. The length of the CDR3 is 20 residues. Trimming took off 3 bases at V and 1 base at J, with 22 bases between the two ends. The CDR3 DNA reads TGTGCCAGCAGTTTCAAGACAGGAACAGACAGGAGATCTGGGGCCAACGTCCTGACTTTC. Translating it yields CASSFKTGTDRRSGANVLTF.

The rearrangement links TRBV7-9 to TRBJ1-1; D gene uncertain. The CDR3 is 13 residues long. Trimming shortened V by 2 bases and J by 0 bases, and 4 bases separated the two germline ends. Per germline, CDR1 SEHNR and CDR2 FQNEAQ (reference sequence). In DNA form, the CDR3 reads TGTGCCAGCAGCTTATTCATGAACACTGAAGCTTTCTTT. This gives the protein CASSLFMNTEAFF.

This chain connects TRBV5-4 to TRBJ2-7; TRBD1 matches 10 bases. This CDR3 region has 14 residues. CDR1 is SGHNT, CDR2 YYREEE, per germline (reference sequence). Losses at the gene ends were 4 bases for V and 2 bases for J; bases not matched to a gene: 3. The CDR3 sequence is CASSRDRGPYEQYF. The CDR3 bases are TGTGCCAGCAGCCGGGACAGGGGCCCCTACGAGCAGTACTTC.

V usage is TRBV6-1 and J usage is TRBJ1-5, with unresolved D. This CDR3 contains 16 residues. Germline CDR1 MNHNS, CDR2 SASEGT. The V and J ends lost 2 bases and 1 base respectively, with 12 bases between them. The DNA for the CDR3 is TGTGCCAGCAGTGAAAACGGAGTCAGGAGCAATCAGCCCCAGCATTTT. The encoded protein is CASSENGVRSNQPQHF.

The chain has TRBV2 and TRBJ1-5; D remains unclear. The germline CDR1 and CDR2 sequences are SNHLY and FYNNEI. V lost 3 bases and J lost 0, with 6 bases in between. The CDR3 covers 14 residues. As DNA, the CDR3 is TGTGCCAGCAGTGATGAGTATAGCAATCAGCCCCAGCATTTT. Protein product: CASSDEYSNQPQHF.

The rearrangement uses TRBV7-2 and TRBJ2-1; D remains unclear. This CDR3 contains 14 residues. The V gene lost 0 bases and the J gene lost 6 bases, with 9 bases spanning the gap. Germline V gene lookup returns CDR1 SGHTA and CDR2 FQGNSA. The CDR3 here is CASSLAYIGNEQFF. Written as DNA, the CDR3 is TGTGCCAGCAGCTTAGCGTATATTGGCAATGAGCAGTTCTTC.

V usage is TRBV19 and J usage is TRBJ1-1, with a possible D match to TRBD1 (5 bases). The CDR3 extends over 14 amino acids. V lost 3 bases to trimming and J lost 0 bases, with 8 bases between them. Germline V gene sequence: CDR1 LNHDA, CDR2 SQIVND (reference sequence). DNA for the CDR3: TGTGCCAGTAGTATTTGGGGGATGAACACTGAAGCTTTCTTT. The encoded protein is CASSIWGMNTEAFF.

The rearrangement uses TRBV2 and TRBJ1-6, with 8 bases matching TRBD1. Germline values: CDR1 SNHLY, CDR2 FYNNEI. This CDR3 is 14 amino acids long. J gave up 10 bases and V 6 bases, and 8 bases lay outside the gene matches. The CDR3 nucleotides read TGTGCCAGCAGCGCAACAGGGGGACGCTCACCCCTCCACTTT. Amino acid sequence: CASSATGGRSPLHF.

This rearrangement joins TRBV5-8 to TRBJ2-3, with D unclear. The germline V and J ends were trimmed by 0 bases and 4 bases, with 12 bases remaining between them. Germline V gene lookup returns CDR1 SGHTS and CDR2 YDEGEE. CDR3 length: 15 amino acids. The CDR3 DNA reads TGTGCCAGCAGCTTGGACAGAGGATTGGCAGATACGCAGTATTTT. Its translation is CASSLDRGLADTQYF.

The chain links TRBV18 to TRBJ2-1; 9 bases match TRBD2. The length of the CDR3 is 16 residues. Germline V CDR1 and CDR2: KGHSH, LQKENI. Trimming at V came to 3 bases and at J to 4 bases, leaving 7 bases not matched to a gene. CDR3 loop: CASSPIPSGNYNEQFF. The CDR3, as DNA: TGTGCCAGCTCACCCATCCCTAGCGGGAATTACAATGAGCAGTTCTTC. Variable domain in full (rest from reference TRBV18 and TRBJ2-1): NAGVMQNPRHLVRRRGQEARLRCSPMKGHSHVYWYRQLPEEGLKFMVYLQKENIIDESGMPKERFSAEFPKEGPSILRIQQVVRGDSAAYFCASSPIPSGNYNEQFFGPGTRLTVL.

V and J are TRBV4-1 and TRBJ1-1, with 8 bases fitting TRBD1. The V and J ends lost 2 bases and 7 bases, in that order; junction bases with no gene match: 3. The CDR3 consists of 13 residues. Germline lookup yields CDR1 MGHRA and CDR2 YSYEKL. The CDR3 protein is CASSQTGGFEAFF. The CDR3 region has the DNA TGCGCCAGCAGCCAAACAGGGGGGTTTGAAGCTTTCTTT.

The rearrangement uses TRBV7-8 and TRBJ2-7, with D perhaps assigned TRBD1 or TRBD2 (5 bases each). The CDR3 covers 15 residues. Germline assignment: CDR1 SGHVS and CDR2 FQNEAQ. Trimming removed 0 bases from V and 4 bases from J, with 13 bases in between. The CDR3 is CASSLASGGRYEQYF. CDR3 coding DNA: TGTGCCAGCAGCTTAGCGTCTGGGGGACGGTACGAGCAGTACTTC.

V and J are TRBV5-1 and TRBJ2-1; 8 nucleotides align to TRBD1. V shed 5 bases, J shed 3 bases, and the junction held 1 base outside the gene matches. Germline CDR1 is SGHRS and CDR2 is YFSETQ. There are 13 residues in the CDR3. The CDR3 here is CASRDRDYNEQFF. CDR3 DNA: TGCGCCAGCAGGGACAGGGACTACAATGAGCAGTTCTTC.

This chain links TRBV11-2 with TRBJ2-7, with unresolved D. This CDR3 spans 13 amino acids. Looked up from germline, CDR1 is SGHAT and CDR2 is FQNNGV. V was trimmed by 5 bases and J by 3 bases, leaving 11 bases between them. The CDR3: CASSQWVIYEQYF. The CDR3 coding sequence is TGTGCCAGCAGCCAGTGGGTAATCTACGAGCAGTACTTC.